This TCR beta chain was found in a study of cytomegalovirus exposure and HLA in healthy donors (dated by TCRdb to about 2017). Notes on the research overall: According to an earlier analysis of a few hundred of the donors, 150 million to 200 million T cells yielded 117 million unique TCR beta sequences and 276 Gb of sequence data. About 300 gigabases of sequencing data and approximately 85 million unique TCR sequences were included in an early release covering several hundred HLA-typed donors. The genetic ancestry cluster associated with self-reported Caucasian donors included 80% to 90% of the 398 genotyped donors. The aim of the study was to test whether cataloging public T cell receptors could identify signatures of past pathogen exposure. The T cell repertoires of under 700 subjects were profiled by immunosequencing and related to cytomegalovirus serostatus. A separate validation cohort of about 110 different subjects was used in addition to the roughly 700-subject first cohort. High-throughput TCR immunosequencing, statistical association of individual TCRs with disease status, and machine learning were combined to predict cytomegalovirus infection status. A later analysis re-analyzed previously published TCR beta repertoires from about 730 donors and added high-resolution HLA genotyping to study TCR occurrence patterns. The later analysis used no new phenotypic data to find candidate immune exposures, relying instead on TCR beta sequences and their occurrence across donors. To decide whether each TCR beta V gene segment behaved as functional or pseudogenic, an earlier analysis of fewer than 750 of the donors relied on high-throughput TCR beta sequencing. Alongside the repertoire data, information on donor age, sex, ethnicity and CMV serostatus was compiled. A later genetic analysis took genome-wide SNP genotypes for about 55% of the 666 donors and used that subset as a discovery cohort. All discovery cohort repertoires had been generated using a single sequencing platform. Both class I and class II loci were covered by HLA typing, at four-digit resolution. Typing coverage differed by locus: A, B, C, DRB1 and DQB1 were typed in roughly 629-630 donors, DQA1 in 500 to 550, DPA1 in 600 to 610, and DPB1 in roughly 450. Roughly 5 DR-DQ haplotypes were handled as single units for association and clustering, since linkage in the cohort was strong. Across some 400 genotyped donors of the cohort, an average of roughly 200,000 unique TCR beta nucleotide sequences per donor were sequenced, and 15% to 20% of those sequences were non-productive.

Notes on this clone: Its cognate antigen has yet to be identified. The sample holds no much larger clone one base away, and base qualities are not on file.

The cohort was made up of 666 healthy bone marrow donors. At the time of sampling, every cohort member was nominally healthy, though immune exposures that went unrecorded were likely present. The donor was CMV seropositive and was included in the group of 250 to 350 seropositive cohort members. A peripheral blood sample was provided by each donor, and peripheral blood mononuclear cells were used for TCR beta sequencing. Genomic DNA was extracted from the blood cell samples with the Qiagen DNeasy Blood Extraction Kit. Looking up the germline V gene (reference sequence) yields CDR1 SEHNR and CDR2 FQNEAQ. The V end loses 0 bases and the J end loses 0 bases, and a stretch of 4 bases separates them. From the cysteine through the phenylalanine, the CDR3 covers 14 amino acids. Just CDR3 DNA is preserved here, 42 bases in frame from base 1. The library was obtained by the immunoSEQ multiplex PCR assay. For the multiplex PCR, a mixture combining 60 forward primers for TCR Vbeta segments and 13 reverse primers for TCR Jbeta segments was used. The CDR3 region of rearranged TCR beta genes was amplified from genomic DNA by a multiplex PCR assay. The Illumina HiSeq System was used to sequence the amplified TCR beta libraries as 87-base-pair reads. In the source study's methods: A later analysis counted about 80 million unique TCR beta chains across the 690 or so repertoires, and some 11 million of these chains were shared by at least two donors. To remove PCR and sequencing errors, raw reads were error-corrected and collapsed into unique sequences using a nearest-neighbor algorithm that merged closely related sequences. CDR3 sequences were aligned to IMGT reference sequences to assign V, D and J gene segments. For a sequence to be retained, at least a six-nucleotide match to both a V gene segment and a J gene segment was required. A rearrangement was called productive if the CDR3 had no stop codons and remained in frame with V and J, and every other rearrangement was called non-productive. CDR3 was defined according to IMGT convention as the region running from the second conserved V-encoded cysteine to the conserved J-encoded phenylalanine. The earlier analysis of 550 to 650 of the donors excluded any sequence lacking an unambiguous match to a single V gene segment. An earlier analysis of fewer than 650 of the donors classified V segments as functional when productive rearrangements were above 56.7% and as segregating when the standard deviation between donors was above 5%. To diagnose cytomegalovirus status from the catalog of TCR beta chain sequences, a statistical classification framework was built. In a later analysis, TCR nucleotide sequences were compared against IMGT/GENE-DB human TR gene sequences so that V and J genes could be assigned. In a later analysis, CDR3 sequences and most-parsimonious VDJ recombination scenarios were assigned using the TCRdist pipeline. A later analysis defined each TCR beta chain by its CDR3 amino acid sequence plus V-gene family, and excluded reads lacking a unique V-gene family. In a later analysis, several hundred highly shared, low-generation-probability nucleotide sequences were removed to address suspected cross-contamination and a sequencing artifact. In a later analysis, a clonal expansion index was calculated for each public chain from normalized within-repertoire ranks of inferred template counts. In a later analysis, generation probabilities were computed using a VDJ recombination model fitted to out-of-frame rearrangements, and the results were checked against IGoR. Hypergeometric tests were used in a later analysis to score TCR-TCR, TCR-HLA and TCR-CMV co-occurrence, with a repertoire-size bias correction applied to the TCR pairs. In a later analysis, false discovery rates were estimated by permuting HLA or CMV assignments 20 times. In a later analysis, co-occurring TCRs were grouped using DBSCAN, and TCRdist sequence similarity was added for clustering within HLA-allele-positive subsets. Repertoires with fewer than 30,000 or more than 120,000 public chains, plus five repertoires with anomalous nucleotide sharing, were excluded from co-occurrence clustering. TCRdb carries this immuneACCESS record with in-frame sequences only. Its versions omit some clonotypes, under half of them owing to an unresolved V gene in the studies checked, with the rest unexplained. From that table come the V and J calls and clone size; the DNA was used to work out D and trimming. A total of about 190,000 clones appear in this sample, 80% of them only once. The ten largest clones capture approximately 6.3% of the sample.

Broad study findings and their caveats: CMV serostatus was the only immune exposure information available for the cohort. The cohort was sequenced for TCR beta chains only, and without alpha or paired-chain data the features that could be detected were limited. The sequencing pipeline was judged likely to have produced a cluster of highly shared sequence variants as a technical artifact. Across donors, most TCR sequences were observed very rarely, whereas some public TCRs were present in many individuals. A later genetic analysis associated a missense DCLRE1C variant with V-gene and J-gene trimming of TCR beta chains, and an independent cohort replicated the association. The classifier was reported to diagnose cytomegalovirus status with high specificity and sensitivity in both the original and validation cohorts. The 87-base-pair reads could not distinguish some IMGT-functional V segments, including TRBV6-2 and TRBV6-3, so those segments were excluded. A further reported finding was that TCR beta sequences accurately predicted the HLA-A and HLA-B alleles for most subjects in the first cohort. Sequencing depth was assumed to be roughly uniform across donors in the presence/absence analyses, though that assumption may not hold. Several of the top co-occurrence clusters appeared to be linked to parvovirus B19, influenza, CMV and Epstein-Barr virus, according to a later analysis. At a false discovery rate of 0.05, a later analysis linked 16,951 TCR beta sequences to specific HLA alleles. According to the authors, the approach could potentially be generalized to other disease states and immunological phenotypes. According to a later analysis, TCR association rates differed among HLA loci, with DRB1 alleles showing the most associated TCRs and HLA-C alleles showing the fewest. Because HLA typing was unavailable for some donors at each locus, only the typed subset was used in association tests. A few of the identified cytomegalovirus-associated TCR beta chains were confirmed in vitro to be specific for cytomegalovirus antigens. Linkage disequilibrium might explain the correlated functional status among segregating V segments, but an unknown experimental factor could not be ruled out. When HLA alleles, especially DR and DQ, strongly co-occurred, attributing TCR associations to individual alleles was difficult. In a later analysis, HLA-associated TCR beta chains were found to be more clonally expanded and to have lower generation probabilities than equally common non-associated chains. In the study, 150 to 200 TCR beta chains were listed as associated with cytomegalovirus. In a later genetic analysis, fewer N-insertions in productive TCRs were reported among donors in an Asian-associated ancestry cluster than the 666-donor mean. According to a later analysis, most CMV-associated TCR beta chains appeared to be HLA-restricted, and the HLA associations seemed to be driven largely by CMV exposure. An earlier analysis of approximately 590 of the donors showed that most TCR beta V segments appeared in productive rearrangements either about 87% or about 30% of the time, which broadly matched IMGT annotations. Roughly 17 rarely observed V segments, including chromosome 9 orphons, were excluded from the earlier analysis of some 590 of the donors because counts were too low.

The sequenced material came from PBMCs. Recombination linked TRBV7-9 to TRBJ2-3, with no confidently assigned D gene. The origin of this receptor is a man aged 35 to 55 in good health and CMV-seropositive. Here the CDR3 is given as CASSLAVSTDTQYF. The DNA reads as follows: TGTGCCAGCAGCTTAGCCGTTAGCACAGATACGCAGTATTTT.